In its sample, the clone carrying this T cell receptor (beta chain) was seen once. The source of the sample is a study of blood T cell repertoires in COVID-19. Across the whole study: There were acute and convalescent COVID-19 samples, and they came from the United States, Italy and Spain.

Self-reported history from a screening survey and questionnaire set each donor's cohort. Recovered participants had two consecutive negative NP/OP PCR tests, healthcare professional clearance, or symptom resolution. The CDR3 covers 16 residues. The V gene end was trimmed by 5 bases and the J gene end by 4 bases; junction bases not matched to a gene: 9. The germline CDR1 and CDR2 sequences are SGHVS and FNYEAQ. In the study's own analysis: Reference gene primer amplification gave nucleated cell count estimates. Profiling relied on immunoSEQ multiplex PCR, and the TCRdb table lists in-frame clones only, not all of them. V, J and clone size were drawn from that table, and D and trimming were deduced from the DNA. The data hold more than 250,000 clones, with 86% observed a single time.

This chain connects TRBV7-6 to TRBJ2-1, with 9 nucleotides matching TRBD1. The clonotype was recovered from a woman aged 18-29 years who had recovered from COVID-19. Sequenced material: PBMCs or T cells enriched from blood (not recorded which). CDR3 sequence: CASSKPPGQGYNEQFF. CDR3 bases: TGTGCCAGCAGCAAACCCCCGGGACAGGGTTACAATGAGCAGTTCTTC.